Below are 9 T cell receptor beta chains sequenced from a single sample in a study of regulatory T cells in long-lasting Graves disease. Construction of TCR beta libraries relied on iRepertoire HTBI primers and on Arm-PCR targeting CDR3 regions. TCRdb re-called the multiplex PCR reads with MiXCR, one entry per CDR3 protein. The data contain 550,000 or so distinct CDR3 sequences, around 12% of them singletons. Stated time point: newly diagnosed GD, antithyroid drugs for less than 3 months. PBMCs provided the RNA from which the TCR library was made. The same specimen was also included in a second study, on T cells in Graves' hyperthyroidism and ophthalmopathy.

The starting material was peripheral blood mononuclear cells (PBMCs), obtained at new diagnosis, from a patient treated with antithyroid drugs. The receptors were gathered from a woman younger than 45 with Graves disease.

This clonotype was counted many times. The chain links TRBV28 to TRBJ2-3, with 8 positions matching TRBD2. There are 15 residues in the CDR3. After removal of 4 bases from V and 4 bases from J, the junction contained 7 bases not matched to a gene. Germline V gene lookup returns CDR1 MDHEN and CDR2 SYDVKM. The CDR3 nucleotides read TGTGCCAGCAGTTCAGCGGGAGTAGAAGCAGATACGCAGTATTTT. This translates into CASSSAGVEADTQYF.

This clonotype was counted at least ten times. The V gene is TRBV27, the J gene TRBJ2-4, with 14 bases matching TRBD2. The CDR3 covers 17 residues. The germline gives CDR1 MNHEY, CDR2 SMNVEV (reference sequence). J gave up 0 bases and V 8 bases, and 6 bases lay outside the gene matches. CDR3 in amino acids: CASLRLAGGRAKNIQYF. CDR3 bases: TGTGCCAGCCTCCGACTAGCGGGAGGGCGAGCCAAAAACATTCAGTACTTC.

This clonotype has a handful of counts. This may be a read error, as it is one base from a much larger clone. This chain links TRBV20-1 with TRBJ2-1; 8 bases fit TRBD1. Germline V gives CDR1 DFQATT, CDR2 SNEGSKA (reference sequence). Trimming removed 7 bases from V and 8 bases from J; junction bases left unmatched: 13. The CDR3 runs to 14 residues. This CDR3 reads CSGPAGGRDDEQFF. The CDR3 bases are TGCAGTGGCCCCGCAGGGGGCAGGGACGATGAGCAGTTCTTC.

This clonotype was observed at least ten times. The CDR3 region is CASSLRGLNEKLFF. In DNA form, the CDR3 reads TGTGCCAGCAGTTTACGGGGCTTGAATGAAAAACTGTTTTTT. The J gene is TRBJ1-4, the V gene TRBV27; a possible D gene is TRBD1 (5 bases). With 2 bases removed from V and 5 bases from J, the gap between germline ends came to 9 bases. Germline CDR1 MNHEY, CDR2 SMNVEV (reference sequence). This CDR3 has 14 residues.

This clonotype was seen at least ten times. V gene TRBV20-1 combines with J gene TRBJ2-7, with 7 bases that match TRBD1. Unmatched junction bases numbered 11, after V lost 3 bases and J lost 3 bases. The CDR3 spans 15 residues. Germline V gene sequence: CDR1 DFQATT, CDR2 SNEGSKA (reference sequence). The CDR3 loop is CSASVRQGFFYEQYF. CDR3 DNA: TGCAGTGCTAGCGTCAGACAGGGATTTTTCTACGAGCAGTACTTC.

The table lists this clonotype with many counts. In DNA form, the CDR3 reads TGTGCCAGCAGTTTAGGGACAGCAAGCTCCTACAATGAGCAGTTCTTC. Amino acids: CASSLGTASSYNEQFF. The gene calls are TRBV27 and TRBJ2-1; 7 nucleotides agree with TRBD1. Germline lookup yields CDR1 MNHEY and CDR2 SMNVEV (reference sequence). CDR3 length: 16 amino acids. Unmatched junction bases numbered 4, after V lost 2 bases and J lost 0 bases.

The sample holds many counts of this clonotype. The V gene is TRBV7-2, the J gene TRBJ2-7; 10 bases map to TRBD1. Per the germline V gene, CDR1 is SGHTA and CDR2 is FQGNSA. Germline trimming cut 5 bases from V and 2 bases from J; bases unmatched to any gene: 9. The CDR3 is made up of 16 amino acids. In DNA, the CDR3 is TGTGCCAGCAGCCCCCGGACAGGGGGAAGGGCCTACGAGCAGTACTTC. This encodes CASSPRTGGRAYEQYF.

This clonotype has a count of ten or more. The chain's CDR3 is CAWRKIYRGNNSPLHF. CDR3 nucleotide sequence: TGTGCCTGGAGGAAAATCTACAGGGGGAATAATTCACCCCTCCACTTT. The chain recombines TRBV30 with TRBJ1-6, with 8 positions matching TRBD1. This CDR3 contains 16 residues. V lost 3 bases and J lost 5; bases outside the gene matches: 9. CDR1 and CDR2 (germline): GTSNPN, SVGIG (reference sequence).

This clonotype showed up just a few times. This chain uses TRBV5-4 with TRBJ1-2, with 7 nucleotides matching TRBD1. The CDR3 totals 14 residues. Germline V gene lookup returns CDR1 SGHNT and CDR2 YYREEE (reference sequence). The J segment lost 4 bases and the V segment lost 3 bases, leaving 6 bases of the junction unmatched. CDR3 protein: CASSSMTGPYGYTF. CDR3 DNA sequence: TGTGCCAGCAGCTCAATGACAGGGCCCTATGGCTACACCTTC.